This entry lists 9 T cell receptor beta chains sequenced from one sample in a study of cytomegalovirus exposure and HLA in healthy donors. Sequenced by immunoSEQ multiplex PCR; TCRdb stores in-frame clones only, minus some. The sample contains around 91,000 clones, approximately 94% of which appear only once. Sequenced input: PBMCs. These receptors all come from a woman in her twenties or thirties in good health and CMV-seropositive.

This clone was found once. The rearrangement links TRBV7-2 to TRBJ2-7; 7 bases are shared with TRBD2. Germline loops: CDR1 SGHTA, CDR2 FQGNSA. Trimming removed 9 bases from V and 0 bases from J; junction bases left unmatched: 8. The CDR3 has 14 residues. CDR3 in amino acids: CARPSGESSYEQYF. The CDR3 DNA follows: TGTGCCAGACCGAGCGGGGAAAGCTCCTACGAGCAGTACTTC.

The chain uses TRBV9 and TRBJ2-1; 8 bases map to TRBD2. Germline-derived CDR1 and CDR2 are SGDLS and YYNGEE. Unmatched junction bases numbered 4, after V lost 0 bases and J lost 5 bases. The CDR3 totals 15 residues. The CDR3 nucleotides read TGTGCCAGCAGCGTAGAACTAGCGGCCGACAATGAGCAGTTCTTC. As protein: CASSVELAADNEQFF.

The J gene is TRBJ1-4, the V gene TRBV14; 8 positions agree with TRBD1. CDR3 length equals 15 residues. V dropped 6 bases and J dropped 4; count of bases not matched to a gene: 7. Germline CDR1 and CDR2: SGHDN and FVKESK. Written as DNA, the CDR3 is TGTGCCAGCAGTCTCCGGACAGGGATTAATGAAAAACTGTTTTTT. This translates into CASSLRTGINEKLFF.

J is TRBJ1-5 and V is TRBV10-3; no clear D gene. The CDR3 is 13 amino acids. CDR1 and CDR2 (germline): ENHRY, SYGVKD. V lost 7 bases and J lost 4, with 11 bases in between. The CDR3 region is CAINGELNQPQHF. CDR3 in DNA: TGTGCCATCAATGGAGAGTTAAATCAGCCCCAGCATTTT.

J is TRBJ2-2 and V is TRBV10-3; a possible D gene is TRBD1 (6 bases). The CDR3 loop spans 16 amino acids. V was shortened by 6 bases and J by 2 bases, with 16 bases between the two germline ends. Germline CDR1 reads ENHRY; CDR2 reads SYGVKD. CDR3 DNA sequence: TGTGCCATCAGGGACCGGGACAAAAGTAACACCGGGGAGCTGTTTTTT. Residues: CAIRDRDKSNTGELFF.

V usage is TRBV7-2 and J usage is TRBJ2-2; 10 nucleotides line up with TRBD1. This CDR3 comprises 16 residues. The ends lost 0 bases at V and 7 bases at J; junction bases unmatched: 5. The germline CDR1 and CDR2 sequences are SGHTA and FQGNSA. The DNA for the CDR3 is TGTGCCAGCAGCTTAGCGGGGACAGGGGTGAGCGGGGAGCTGTTTTTT. The encoded protein is CASSLAGTGVSGELFF.

This chain uses TRBV12-5 with TRBJ2-1, with D tentatively TRBD1 (6 bases). The CDR3 extends over 12 amino acids. V lost 0 bases, J lost 9 bases, and 6 bases lay in between. Germline V gene data show CDR1 as LGHNT and CDR2 as FRNRAP. CDR3 residues: CASGLVQGEQFF. CDR3 DNA sequence: TGTGCTAGTGGTTTGGTACAGGGTGAGCAGTTCTTC.

The rearrangement links TRBV29-1 to TRBJ2-1; 8 positions match TRBD2. The J segment lost 2 bases and the V segment lost 4 bases, leaving 4 bases of the junction unmatched. From germline, CDR1 is SQVTM and CDR2 ANQGSEA. The length of the CDR3 is 14 residues. The CDR3 DNA reads as TGCAGCGTTGGCGGGACTAGGGCCTACAATGAGCAGTTCTTC. This translates into CSVGGTRAYNEQFF.

The CDR3: CASSPTFGGSPAGDTQYF. In DNA form, the CDR3 reads TGTGCCAGCAGCCCAACTTTCGGCGGGAGCCCGGCGGGAGATACGCAGTATTTT. The chain combines TRBV5-6 with TRBJ2-3; 7 positions agree with TRBD2. Germline-derived CDR1 and CDR2 are SGHDT and YYEEEE. The CDR3 has 18 residues. The V gene end was trimmed by 4 bases and the J gene end by 5 bases; junction bases not matched to a gene: 19.